This TCR beta chain was sequenced during a study of breast tumors, draining lymph nodes, adjacent tissues. Points from the study as a whole: The lymph node origin of tumor T cells was framed as consistent with a hypothesis, not demonstrated. Luminal-like breast cancer showed significantly higher tumor–nontumor repertoire similarity than basal-like. Data fit most tumor T cells coming from lymph node, expanding in tumor. Tumor repertoires ranked between lymph nodes and nontumor tissue in diversity, with V and J gene preferences.

TCRdb reanalysed the multiplex PCR reads using MiXCR and keeps one entry per CDR3 protein. This table has tens of thousands of distinct CDR3 sequences, just over 35% appearing once. Comments on this clonotype: Its antigen remains unidentified.

Trimming took off 5 bases at V and 9 bases at J, with 20 bases between the two ends. Per the germline V gene, CDR1 is DFQATT and CDR2 is SNEGSKA (reference sequence). This CDR3 is built from 13 residues. The sequencing sample was made of breast tumor tissue. The V gene is TRBV20-1, the J gene TRBJ2-7, with TRBD2 as a possible D gene (7 bases). This TCR was recovered from a female donor with breast cancer. Some clones in this sample may be carry-over from other donors' samples. The DNA of the CDR3 is TGCAGTGCTGGGGGGGGGCCCACAGGGATGCAGTACTTC. It specifies CSAGGGPTGMQYF.